These 25 T cell receptor beta chains share one sample of origin, sequenced in a study of blood T cells in healthy people across ages. A second 7 to 11 cycle PCR used barcoded and J-beta primers. TCRdb reprocessed the 5' RACE reads via MiXCR and lists one record per CDR3 protein. The sample has 1,800,000 or so distinct CDR3 sequences, around 40% seen once; the top ten hold roughly 24%. The sequenced sample was blood. These receptors originate from a human donor in good health.

This sequence joins TRBV28 and TRBJ2-5; D gene ambiguous. Trimming took 2 bases from V and 0 from J, leaving 7 bases between them. Looked up from germline, CDR1 is MDHEN and CDR2 is SYDVKM. The CDR3 covers 14 residues. The CDR3 region is CASSLPKNQETQYF. In nucleotides, the CDR3 is TGTGCCAGCAGTTTACCGAAGAACCAAGAGACCCAGTACTTC.

This chain connects TRBV10-3 to TRBJ2-3, with 7 bases fitting TRBD2. The CDR3 has 17 residues. The trim removed 0 bases at V and 3 bases at J, leaving 9 bases unmatched. Germline-derived CDR1 and CDR2 are ENHRY and SYGVKD. CDR3 sequence (DNA): TGTGCCATCAGTGAGTCGCGCCAGCGGGGAAAGACAGATACGCAGTATTTT. It translates to CAISESRQRGKTDTQYF.

The rearrangement joins TRBV7-2 to TRBJ1-1, with TRBD1 as a possible D gene (6 bases). The CDR3 covers 19 residues. Between the trimmed V and J ends, which lost 4 bases and 11 bases, there was a span of 35 bases. In germline, CDR1 is SGHTA, CDR2 FQGNSA. The CDR3 loop reads CASSWGHKNRRNQGFAAFF. DNA for the CDR3: TGTGCCAGCAGCTGGGGACACAAAAACCGCCGAAATCAAGGATTCGCGGCTTTCTTT.

This clonotype was detected once. The CDR3 region is CASSLDQGFYEQYF. The CDR3 bases are TGTGCCAGCAGCCTGGACCAAGGATTCTACGAGCAGTACTTC. The chain joins TRBV11-2 to TRBJ2-4; no firm D call. The assigned J gene may be wrong: the sequence end matches TRBJ2-7 better. This CDR3 spans 14 amino acids. CDR1 is SGHAT and CDR2 is FQNNGV in the germline V gene.

This clonotype came up a few times. The chain has TRBV4-1 and TRBJ2-1; 13 nucleotides line up with TRBD2. Losses at the gene ends were 4 bases for V and 4 bases for J; bases not matched to a gene: 7. CDR1 and CDR2 from the germline V gene are MGHRA and YSYEKL. The CDR3 covers 17 residues. The CDR3 DNA sequence: TGCGCCAGCAGCCTCGCCGGACTAGCGGGAGAATACAATGAGCAGTTCTTC. Translated, it gives CASSLAGLAGEYNEQFF.

CDR3 region: CASSPQDSLNQPQHF. CDR3 DNA sequence: TGTGCCAGCAGCCCCCAGGACAGCCTCAATCAGCCCCAGCATTTT. The chain couples TRBV28 to TRBJ1-5, with TRBD1 as a possible D gene (6 bases). Trimming took 6 bases from V and 3 from J, leaving 15 bases between them. The CDR3 spans 15 residues. Per the germline V gene, CDR1 is MDHEN and CDR2 is SYDVKM.

This clonotype showed up just a few times. The V gene is TRBV24-1, the J gene TRBJ2-3; D is tentatively TRBD1 or TRBD2 (5 bases each). Trimming stripped 4 bases from V and 4 bases from J, with 11 bases between. The germline V gene encodes CDR1 KGHDR and CDR2 SFDVKD. This CDR3 contains 14 residues. The CDR3 protein is CATSDVGTADTQYF. DNA of the CDR3: TGTGCCACCAGTGACGTCGGGACGGCAGATACGCAGTATTTT.

This clonotype appeared a few times. V and J are TRBV20-1 and TRBJ2-1; D unresolved. Germline V gene lookup returns CDR1 DFQATT and CDR2 SNEGSKA (reference sequence). V was trimmed by 3 bases and J by 3 bases, leaving 15 bases between them. The CDR3 loop spans 15 amino acids. The CDR3 sequence: CSARKTAVLYNEQFF. For the CDR3, the DNA is TGCAGTGCTAGGAAAACGGCAGTGCTCTACAATGAGCAGTTCTTC.

This clonotype was seen a handful of times. The J gene is TRBJ1-2, the V gene TRBV7-2; D gene unclear. Trimming removed 5 bases from V and 3 bases from J, with 16 bases in between. CDR3 length: 15 amino acids. Germline V gene data show CDR1 as SGHTA and CDR2 as FQGNSA. The CDR3 sequence: CASSLYPKGYYGYTF. The CDR3 nucleotides read TGTGCCAGCAGCCTCTATCCTAAGGGCTACTATGGCTACACCTTC. The full variable domain, in which reference TRBV7-2 and TRBJ1-2 provide the parts outside the CDR3, is GAGVSQSPSNKVTEKGKDVELRCDPISGHTALYWYRQSLGQGLEFLIYFQGNSAPDKSGLPSDRFSAERTGGSVSTLTIQRTQQEDSAVYLCASSLYPKGYYGYTFGSGTRLTVV.

This rearrangement joins TRBV29-1 to TRBJ2-7; perhaps TRBD2 as D (6 bases). Germline loops: CDR1 SQVTM, CDR2 ANQGSEA. The ends were cut back, 2 bases at V and 5 bases at J, with 10 bases in the middle. This CDR3 contains 12 residues. The CDR3 is CSVELGGDEQYF. DNA of the CDR3: TGCAGCGTTGAACTGGGGGGTGACGAGCAGTACTTC.

This clonotype appeared many times. This rearrangement joins TRBV20-1 to TRBJ2-7; TRBD2 agrees at 7 bases. The J segment lost 0 bases and the V segment lost 6 bases, leaving 8 bases of the junction unmatched. Germline-derived CDR1 and CDR2 are DFQATT and SNEGSKA (reference sequence). CDR3 size: 14 residues. CDR3 DNA: TGCAGTGCGACTAGCTTCGGGGTCTCCTACGAGCAGTACTTC. Translation: CSATSFGVSYEQYF.

This clonotype was detected many times. This chain uses TRBV28 with TRBJ2-7; D possibly matches TRBD1 or TRBD2 (5 bases each). CDR3 length: 16 residues. Trimming pared 5 bases from V and 1 base from J, leaving 18 bases between. Looked up from germline, CDR1 is MDHEN and CDR2 is SYDVKM. CDR3 DNA: TGTGCCAGCAGTGTGTTCTTGGGGGTAGGGTCCTACGAGCAGTACTTC. Protein product: CASSVFLGVGSYEQYF.

This clonotype has more than one count but fewer than ten. The chain links TRBV19 to TRBJ1-4; D call uncertain. The CDR3 covers 12 residues. V gave up 7 bases and J gave up 6 bases, with 9 bases separating them. Germline CDR1 and CDR2: LNHDA and SQIVND (reference sequence). The CDR3 loop reads CASTFGDEKLFF. The CDR3 DNA reads as TGTGCCAGTACGTTTGGTGATGAAAAACTGTTTTTT.

The V call is TRBV7-2, the J call TRBJ2-1; D call uncertain. The V end lost 7 bases, the J end lost 0 bases, and 7 bases lay between the germline ends. CDR3 length equals 13 residues. The germline V gene has CDR1 SGHTA and CDR2 FQGNSA. The CDR3 sequence: CASKSGSYNEQFF. The CDR3 DNA reads as TGTGCCAGCAAGTCGGGCTCCTACAATGAGCAGTTCTTC.

The V gene is TRBV28, the J gene TRBJ2-7, with TRBD1 as a possible D gene (6 bases). V dropped 5 bases and J dropped 0 bases, with 14 bases sitting between them. There are 15 residues in the CDR3. Looked up from germline, CDR1 is MDHEN and CDR2 is SYDVKM. The DNA of the CDR3 is TGTGCCAGCAGTACGGGACATAATTTCTCCTACGAGCAGTACTTC. This encodes CASSTGHNFSYEQYF.

As for this clonotype: A much more abundant neighbour one base away suggests this may be a read error. The J gene is TRBJ2-5, the V gene TRBV2, with D uncertain. The V end lost 6 bases, the J end lost 4 bases, and 6 bases lay between the germline ends. The CDR3 consists of 11 residues. Germline V CDR1 and CDR2: SNHLY, FYNNEI. This CDR3 is CASRNLETQYF. The CDR3 nucleotides are TGTGCCAGCAGGAATCTAGAGACCCAGTACTTC.

This clonotype was detected only once. The chain carries TRBV5-1 and TRBJ1-2; D possibly corresponds to TRBD1 (5 bases). CDR3 length: 15 amino acids. Germline CDR1 SGHRS, CDR2 YFSETQ. Trimming took 0 bases from V and 7 from J, leaving 16 bases between them. This CDR3 is CASSLDRPRDFGYTF. The DNA of the CDR3 is TGCGCCAGCAGCTTGGACAGGCCACGAGACTTTGGCTACACCTTC.

The chain recombines TRBV5-1 with TRBJ1-2, with TRBD1 matching over 7 bases. Unmatched junction bases numbered 9, after V lost 4 bases and J lost 6 bases. The CDR3 covers 14 residues. The germline gives CDR1 SGHRS, CDR2 YFSETQ. The CDR3 spells CASSPSGTADGYTF. The CDR3, as DNA: TGCGCCAGCAGCCCCTCAGGGACAGCCGATGGCTACACCTTC.

This clonotype was recorded a few times. One junction end does not reproduce the germline sequence, and a read error may be involved. Here the CDR3 reads CVSSSEENGYTF. As DNA, the CDR3 is TGTGTCAGCAGTTCTGAGGAGAATGGCTACACCTTC. The chain carries TRBV28 and TRBJ1-2; D remains unclear. CDR1 and CDR2 from the germline V gene are MDHEN and SYDVKM. The CDR3 totals 12 residues.

There are many counts of this clonotype. The chain couples TRBV29-1 to TRBJ2-5, with D possibly matching TRBD2 (6 bases). Germline CDR1 reads SQVTM; CDR2 reads ANQGSEA. The V gene lost 4 bases and the J gene lost 5 bases, with 11 bases spanning the gap. This CDR3 is 12 amino acids long. CDR3 region: CSVGRGSETQYF. DNA for the CDR3: TGCAGCGTTGGGCGGGGAAGCGAGACCCAGTACTTC.

J is TRBJ2-5 and V is TRBV24-1, with TRBD1 identical over 8 bases. V gave up 3 bases and J gave up 5 bases; unmatched junction bases: 10. The CDR3 has 16 residues. Germline CDR1 reads KGHDR; CDR2 reads SFDVKD. CDR3 residues: CATSDPQDRAGETQYF. The CDR3 DNA is TGTGCCACCAGTGATCCTCAGGACAGGGCGGGCGAGACCCAGTACTTC.

This clonotype appeared a few times. The V call is TRBV20-1, the J call TRBJ2-7; the D is unclear. Germline-derived CDR1 and CDR2 are DFQATT and SNEGSKA (reference sequence). V gave up 6 bases and J gave up 1 base, with 16 bases separating them. CDR3 length equals 14 residues. In nucleotides, the CDR3 is TGCAGTGCAAGACCAAACTCCCGATCCTACGAGCAGTACTTC. It encodes CSARPNSRSYEQYF.

This clonotype was observed a few times. The chain links TRBV7-9 to TRBJ2-1; 10 positions match TRBD2. Germline V gene lookup returns CDR1 SEHNR and CDR2 FQNEAQ (reference sequence). The V segment lost 8 bases and the J segment 9 bases; nucleotides outside the gene matches: 19. The CDR3 is 17 amino acids. The CDR3 sequence is CASGHAGASGGSGEQFF. CDR3 DNA sequence: TGTGCCAGCGGCCACGCCGGGGCTAGCGGGGGTTCGGGTGAGCAGTTCTTC.

At least ten counts were recorded for this clonotype. The chain has TRBV29-1 and TRBJ2-7; D is perhaps TRBD1 (5 bases). V dropped 6 bases and J dropped 5 bases, with 11 bases sitting between them. The CDR3 consists of 11 residues. CDR1 and CDR2 (germline): SQVTM, ANQGSEA. CDR3 region: CSVARTNEQYF. The CDR3 DNA reads TGCAGCGTCGCTAGGACAAACGAGCAGTACTTC.

This clonotype was seen only a few times. A clone one base away is much larger, so this may be a read error. The gene calls are TRBV7-2 and TRBJ2-7, with TRBD1 identical over 10 bases. The J call may be in error: the DNA end matches TRBJ2-5 better. There are 15 residues in the CDR3. Germline CDR1 is SGHTA and CDR2 is FQGNSA. The CDR3 DNA reads TGTGCCTGCAGCTTCCAGGCGGGACAGGGGGAGACCCAGTACTTC. It specifies CACSFQAGQGETQYF.